Only a few counts were recorded for the clone carrying this T cell receptor (beta chain). Its antigen is not identified. Germline V gene sequence: CDR1 SGHTA, CDR2 FQGNSA. This CDR3 contains 16 residues. With V trimmed by 2 bases and J by 9 bases, 10 bases remained unmatched. TCRdb re-derived calls from the RT-PCR reads in MiXCR, one entry per CDR3 protein. This table has about 650,000 distinct CDR3 sequences, approximately 15% appearing once. The data were taken from a study of response to subunit inactivated influenza vaccine. Regarding the study as a whole: Each seasonal influenza vaccination, the authors suggested, recruits few new T cells.

The chain joins TRBV7-2 to TRBJ2-1; TRBD2 agrees at 10 bases. The specimen was PBMCs from blood, collected about 12 days after vaccination. This TCR derives from a man between 45 and 60 years old who received an inactivated influenza vaccine. This CDR3 is CASSLKPSGGASEQFF. CDR3 coding DNA: TGTGCCAGCAGCTTAAAACCGAGCGGGGGGGCCAGTGAGCAGTTCTTC.